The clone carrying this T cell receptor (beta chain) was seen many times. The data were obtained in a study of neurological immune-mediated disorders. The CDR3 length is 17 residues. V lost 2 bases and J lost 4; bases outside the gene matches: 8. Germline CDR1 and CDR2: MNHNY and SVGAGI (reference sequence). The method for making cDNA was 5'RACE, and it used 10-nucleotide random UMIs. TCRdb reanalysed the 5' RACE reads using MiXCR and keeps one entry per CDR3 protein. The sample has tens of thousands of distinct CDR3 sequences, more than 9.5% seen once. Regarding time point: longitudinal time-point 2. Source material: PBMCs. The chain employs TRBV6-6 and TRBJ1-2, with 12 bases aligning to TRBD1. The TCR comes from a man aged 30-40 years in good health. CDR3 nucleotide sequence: TGTGCCAGCAGTTACCCGGGACAGGGGGCGCTGGGCTATGGCTACACCTTC. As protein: CASSYPGQGALGYGYTF.